The clone carrying this T cell receptor beta chain appeared a single time. The sort gate was single viable CD3+CD4+CD8-CD45RO+ cells for memory CD4+ T cells. Positive selection with CD4 microbeads enriched total CD4+ T cells. This entry is derived from a study of memory CD4+ T cells and cytomegalovirus serostatus. In the source study's methods: Out-of-frame sequences were removed, leaving 2,000,000 or so distinct TCRbeta sequences. The protocol was immunoSEQ multiplex PCR, while the TCRdb copy is restricted to in-frame clones and leaves out a portion. V, J and clone size reflect that table, while D and trimming were determined from the DNA. The repertoire holds over 40,000 clones, with about four fifths as singletons. CDR3 length: 10 residues.

The TCR sequence derives from an adult in good health and CMV-seronegative. The sequenced sample consisted of memory CD4+ T cells from blood. This chain joins TRBV21-1 and TRBJ2-1; TRBD2, as called in the table, went unchecked against the DNA. TRBV21-1 is annotated as a pseudogene. The chain's CDR3 is CASSINEQFF. CDR3 sequence (DNA): TGTGCCAGCAGCATAAATGAGCAGTTCTTC.